This T cell receptor (beta chain) was identified in a study of graft-versus-host responses after intestinal transplantation. V lost 6 bases to trimming and J lost 4 bases; unmatched junction nucleotides: 6. The length of the CDR3 is 15 residues. Germline CDR1 MNHEY, CDR2 SMNVEV (reference sequence). Assay used: immunoSEQ multiplex PCR; TCRdb lists only in-frame clones, some missing. Of under 20,000 clones in the sample, approximately 89% were seen once. The TCR was taken from a human patient who received an intestinal transplant, so some T cells may come from the graft donor. The V and J genes are TRBV27 and TRBJ2-2; 9 nucleotides line up with TRBD1. Sample: PBMCs, taken 220 to 240 days after intestinal transplant. Written as DNA, the CDR3 is TGTGCCAGCAGCGTCGGGGACAGGGCCACCGGGGAGCTGTTTTTT. This encodes CASSVGDRATGELFF.